This TCR beta chain is from a study of T cells in localized non-small cell lung cancer. Study results and limitations: Within adjacent lung there appeared a median approximately 62 of the top 100 tumor clones.

There are 17 residues in the CDR3. Germline loops: CDR1 GTSNPN, CDR2 SVGIG (reference sequence). V lost 0 bases and J 0 bases, leaving 15 bases between the germline ends. About this clone: As yet, its antigen is unknown.

Here immunoSEQ multiplex PCR was the method, and the copy in TCRdb shows in-frame clones only, minus some. The repertoire has approximately 28,000 clones, about nine tenths of them found once; the top ten carry over 12%. The specimen comprised peripheral blood, sampled before any cancer treatment. The J gene is TRBJ2-1, the V gene TRBV30, with TRBD1 as a possible D gene (6 bases). This sequence was found in a female donor over 55 with stage II squamous cell lung carcinoma. Written as DNA, the CDR3 is TGTGCCTGGAGTGTACTAAGGGGGAGAGGCTCCTACAATGAGCAGTTCTTC. Its protein product is CAWSVLRGRGSYNEQFF.